Shown below are 31 T cell receptor beta chains from a single sample sequenced in a study of persistence of HIV-infected CD4 T cells. Nonspecific anti-CD3/anti-CD28 bead stimulation represents the broad CD4+ T cell repertoire. CD4+ T cells upregulating both CD40 ligand and CD69 were sorted as responding cells. The immunoSEQ assay was version 4, run in survey mode. Sequenced by immunoSEQ multiplex PCR; TCRdb stores in-frame clones only, minus some. The table shows roughly 45,000 clones, with more than 70% occurring only once. No antigen has been assigned to these receptors. The sample in question was CD4+ T cells sorted from PBMCs after roughly 18-hour stimulation, obtained from a patient who received antiretroviral therapy. The receptors derive from an adult man with HIV who was CMV-seropositive.

The chain is built from TRBV5-4 and TRBJ2-4; D might be TRBD1 (5 bases). The CDR3 consists of 13 residues. The germline gives CDR1 SGHNT, CDR2 YYREEE (reference sequence). Trimming pared 1 base from V and 7 bases from J, leaving 9 bases between. Written as DNA, the CDR3 is TGTGCCAGCAGCTTGATGGGGCGGAACATTCAGTACTTC. It codes for CASSLMGRNIQYF.

This chain connects TRBV18 to TRBJ1-4; TRBD1 is a possible D gene (5 bases). Trimming took off 4 bases at V and 2 bases at J, with 8 bases between the two ends. The CDR3 covers 14 residues. Germline V gene sequence: CDR1 KGHSH, CDR2 LQKENI. CDR3 in amino acids: CASSRPGTNEKLFF. The CDR3 nucleotides are TGTGCCAGCTCACGGCCAGGGACTAATGAAAAACTGTTTTTT.

This clone was observed a single time. The rearrangement joins TRBV19 to TRBJ2-6; a weak D match, TRBD1 (7 bases). The CDR3 is made up of 19 amino acids. With 3 bases removed from V and 0 bases from J, the gap between germline ends came to 18 bases. Germline CDR1 and CDR2: LNHDA and SQIVND (reference sequence). The CDR3, as DNA: TGTGCCAGTAGTATTGTGACAGGGCGGGGATCCTCTGGGGCCAACGTCCTGACTTTC. This codes for CASSIVTGRGSSGANVLTF.

The V and J genes are TRBV19 and TRBJ1-1, with a possible D match to TRBD1 (6 bases). Trimming shortened V by 8 bases and J by 6 bases, and 16 bases separated the two germline ends. The length of the CDR3 is 13 residues. Germline loops: CDR1 LNHDA, CDR2 SQIVND (reference sequence). For the CDR3, the DNA is TGTGCCAGTGTGCCGGGGGCCGGTTCTGAAGCTTTCTTT. Its translation: CASVPGAGSEAFF. Full variable domain (rest looked up from reference TRBV19 and TRBJ1-1): DGGITQSPKYLFRKEGQNVTLSCEQNLNHDAMYWYRQDPGQGLRLIYYSQIVNDFQKGDIAEGYSVSREKKESFPLTVTSAQKNPTAFYLCASVPGAGSEAFFGQGTRLTVV.

The chain uses TRBV2 and TRBJ2-7, with D perhaps matching TRBD1 (5 bases). The V gene lost 6 bases and the J gene lost 6 bases, with 15 bases spanning the gap. Germline CDR1 and CDR2: SNHLY and FYNNEI. CDR3 size: 13 residues. The CDR3 region is CASSGNLRVEQYF. In DNA, the CDR3 is TGTGCCAGCAGCGGAAACCTCAGGGTCGAGCAGTACTTC.

The V gene is TRBV9, the J gene TRBJ2-3, with 9 bases matching TRBD1. CDR1 is SGDLS, CDR2 YYNGEE, per germline. J lost 3 bases, V lost 4 bases, and 9 bases had no gene match. The CDR3 contains 16 residues. The CDR3 coding sequence is TGTGCCAGCAGCTACACCGGGACAGGGATAACAGATACGCAGTATTTT. Protein: CASSYTGTGITDTQYF.

As for this clone: The sample contains more than one DNA sequence encoding this CDR3. This sequence joins TRBV15 and TRBJ1-4; D may be TRBD1 (6 bases). Germline V lookup: CDR1 LNHNV, CDR2 YYDKDF (reference sequence). The CDR3 is made up of 14 amino acids. V was cut by 0 bases and J by 7 bases, with 9 bases left in between. CDR3 sequence: CATSRDVGAEKLFF. The DNA of the CDR3 is TGTGCCACCAGCAGAGACGTGGGGGCTGAAAAACTGTTTTTT. Full variable domain (rest looked up from reference TRBV15 and TRBJ1-4): DAMVIQNPRYQVTQFGKPVTLSCSQTLNHNVMYWYQQKSSQAPKLLFHYYDKDFNNEADTPDNFQSRRPNTSFCFLDIRSPGLGDTAMYLCATSRDVGAEKLFFGSGTQLSVL.

V gene TRBV18 combines with J gene TRBJ1-1; D not certain. Germline lookup yields CDR1 KGHSH and CDR2 LQKENI. The CDR3 contains 13 residues. Between the trimmed V and J ends, which lost 2 bases and 3 bases, there was a span of 7 bases. In DNA, the CDR3 is TGTGCCAGCTCACCAAACACCGACACTGAAGCTTTCTTT. It translates to CASSPNTDTEAFF.

The table lists this clone with a few counts. The rearrangement links TRBV12-3 or TRBV12-4 to TRBJ1-1; maybe TRBD1 (5 bases). This CDR3 region has 13 residues. V lost 6 bases and J lost 2, with 10 bases in between. The CDR3 protein is CASRPRVNTEAFF. In DNA, the CDR3 is TGTGCCAGCAGGCCCAGGGTCAACACTGAAGCTTTCTTT.

This sequence joins TRBV7-2 and TRBJ2-7, with 9 bases identical to TRBD1. This CDR3 region has 14 residues. Trimming cost V 6 bases and J 3 bases; bases outside gene matches: 6. Germline V CDR1 and CDR2: SGHTA, FQGNSA. CDR3 sequence reads: CASRGQGYSYEQYF. In nucleotides, the CDR3 is TGTGCCAGCAGGGGACAGGGATATAGCTACGAGCAGTACTTC.

This rearrangement joins TRBV11-2 to TRBJ2-6; unclear D gene. CDR1 SGHAT and CDR2 FQNNGV come from the germline V gene. V lost 4 bases and J 0 bases, leaving 7 bases between the germline ends. The CDR3 consists of 15 residues. In DNA form, the CDR3 reads TGTGCCAGCAGCTCCCCTCCCTCTGGGGCCAACGTCCTGACTTTC. Its protein product is CASSSPPSGANVLTF.

V is TRBV6-5 and J is TRBJ1-1, with D unclear. Per germline, CDR1 MNHEY and CDR2 SVGAGI. Trimming shortened V by 0 bases and J by 8 bases, and 16 bases separated the two germline ends. The CDR3 sequence is 15 residues long. CDR3 DNA sequence: TGTGCCAGCAGTTACTCAGACACGGGAGAGGCCGAAGCTTTCTTT. Translating it yields CASSYSDTGEAEAFF.

This chain links TRBV6-5 with TRBJ2-1, with D unresolved. The V gene lost 9 bases and the J gene lost 10 bases, with 13 bases spanning the gap. Germline CDR1 MNHEY, CDR2 SVGAGI. The CDR3 has 11 amino acids. The CDR3 DNA follows: TGTGCCAGTACTGGCGTCAAGGAGCAGTTCTTC. Translating it yields CASTGVKEQFF.

V usage is TRBV19 and J usage is TRBJ2-2; no definite D call. CDR1 and CDR2 (germline): LNHDA, SQIVND (reference sequence). Trimming took 9 bases from V and 4 from J, leaving 12 bases between them. This CDR3 has 13 residues. CDR3 DNA: TGTGCCAGCGCATTTCATGGCACCGGGGAGCTGTTTTTT. Translation: CASAFHGTGELFF.

The gene calls are TRBV5-5 and TRBJ2-2; D may correspond to TRBD1 or TRBD2 (5 bases each). Germline loops: CDR1 SGHKS, CDR2 YYEKEE (reference sequence). This CDR3 is 14 amino acids long. Trimming pared 4 bases from V and 4 bases from J, leaving 11 bases between. The CDR3 reads CASSRGFPTGELFF. The DNA of the CDR3 is TGTGCCAGCAGCCGGGGCTTCCCCACCGGGGAGCTGTTTTTT.

The rearrangement links TRBV6-1 to TRBJ2-3; TRBD2 might be the D (7 bases). Trimming removed 1 base from V and 1 base from J, with 15 bases in between. Looked up from germline, CDR1 is MNHNS and CDR2 is SASEGT. The CDR3 loop spans 17 amino acids. CDR3 protein: CASSEVGGGRGTDTQYF. The CDR3 DNA is TGTGCCAGCAGTGAAGTAGGGGGGGGCCGGGGCACAGATACGCAGTATTTT.

This chain joins TRBV9 and TRBJ1-5; possibly TRBD1 for D (5 bases). The V end lost 2 bases, the J end lost 3 bases, and 12 bases lay between the germline ends. The CDR3 is 15 amino acids. Looked up from germline, CDR1 is SGDLS and CDR2 is YYNGEE. CDR3 residues: CASSVGEGNNQPQHF. The CDR3 coding sequence is TGTGCCAGCAGCGTGGGGGAAGGTAACAATCAGCCCCAGCATTTT.

The V and J genes are TRBV10-3 and TRBJ1-2; 9 nucleotides line up with TRBD1. There are 15 residues in the CDR3. V shed 2 bases and J 4 bases; nucleotides not matched to a gene: 5. The germline CDR1 and CDR2 sequences are ENHRY and SYGVKD. CDR3 bases: TGTGCCATCAGTGAGCAGGGACAGGGACCCTATGGCTACACCTTC. Its translation is CAISEQGQGPYGYTF.

The V call is TRBV14, the J call TRBJ2-7; D ambiguous. Germline V CDR1 and CDR2: SGHDN, FVKESK. V lost 0 bases, J lost 6 bases, and 3 bases lay in between. This CDR3 region has 11 residues. This CDR3 is CASSQDSEQYF. In DNA form, the CDR3 reads TGTGCCAGCAGCCAAGACTCCGAGCAGTACTTC.

This clone is a singleton in its sample. The chain employs TRBV6-5 and TRBJ1-5; D ambiguous. V shed 7 bases and J shed 7 bases, with 5 bases lying between them. Germline CDR1 MNHEY, CDR2 SVGAGI. The CDR3 loop spans 10 amino acids. CDR3 amino acids: CASTGQPQHF. The CDR3 region has the DNA TGTGCCAGCACTGGACAGCCCCAGCATTTT.

The V gene is TRBV4-1, the J gene TRBJ1-1, with D unclear. Germline values: CDR1 MGHRA, CDR2 YSYEKL. Trimming removed 4 bases from V and 9 bases from J, with 15 bases in between. The CDR3 totals 13 residues. This CDR3 is CASSPGRARKAFF. As DNA, the CDR3 is TGCGCCAGCAGCCCCGGACGGGCGCGGAAAGCTTTCTTT.

The CDR3: CASSVGFWDVGAQGTQYF. The CDR3 bases are TGTGCCAGCAGCGTAGGTTTTTGGGATGTGGGGGCCCAAGGTACGCAGTATTTT. The chain uses TRBV9 and TRBJ2-3; weak D call: TRBD1 (6 bases). Germline values: CDR1 SGDLS, CDR2 YYNGEE. CDR3 length: 18 amino acids. Trimming removed 0 bases from V and 8 bases from J, with 25 bases in between.

This clone was seen a single time. This rearrangement joins TRBV5-6 to TRBJ1-2; D ambiguous. Trimming left V 3 bases short and J 2 bases short, with 17 bases between. The CDR3 runs to 16 residues. The germline CDR1 and CDR2 sequences are SGHDT and YYEEEE. CDR3 loop: CASSSTSLGGNYGYTF. The CDR3 DNA reads TGTGCCAGCAGCTCGACATCCCTAGGAGGCAACTATGGCTACACCTTC.

The rearrangement links TRBV19 to TRBJ1-2; TRBD1 matches at 9 bases. J gave up 4 bases and V 3 bases, and 9 bases lay outside the gene matches. Germline lookup yields CDR1 LNHDA and CDR2 SQIVND (reference sequence). This CDR3 has 16 amino acids. The CDR3 reads CASSIRTGGSSYGYTF. CDR3 nucleotides: TGTGCCAGTAGTATTCGTACAGGGGGCAGCAGCTATGGCTACACCTTC.

This clone was observed a single time. The CDR3 nucleotides read TGTGCCAGCAGCGCGTATAGCGGGGTGTTTGGCACCGGGGAGCTGTTTTTT. Translated: CASSAYSGVFGTGELFF. The rearrangement links TRBV11-3 to TRBJ2-2, with 8 bases fitting TRBD2. Germline V gene lookup returns CDR1 SGHNT and CDR2 YENEEA. Germline trimming cut 5 bases from V and 4 bases from J; bases unmatched to any gene: 12. The CDR3 contains 17 residues. The full variable domain, rest sourced from reference TRBV11-3 and TRBJ2-2, is EAGVVQSPRYKIIEKKQPVAFWCNPISGHNTLYWYLQNLGQGPELLIRYENEEAVDDSQLPKDRFSAERLKGVDSTLKIQPAELGDSAVYLCASSAYSGVFGTGELFFGEGSRLTVL.

V gene TRBV27 combines with J gene TRBJ1-1; the D gene is possibly TRBD1 (6 bases). The CDR3 consists of 13 residues. The ends were cut back, 6 bases at V and 5 bases at J, with 13 bases in the middle. The germline CDR1 and CDR2 sequences are MNHEY and SMNVEV (reference sequence). CDR3 amino acids: CASRQGIFTEAFF. The CDR3 bases are TGTGCCAGCAGGCAGGGGATTTTTACTGAAGCTTTCTTT.

This chain joins TRBV3-1 (or the pseudogene TRBV3-2) and TRBJ2-3, with D uncertain. CDR3 size: 13 residues. Trimming took 2 bases from V and 3 from J, leaving 6 bases between them. CDR1 and CDR2 from the germline V gene are LGHDT and YNNKEL (reference sequence). CDR3 sequence (DNA): TGTGCCAGCAGCCAACGATGGACAGATACGCAGTATTTT. It yields the protein CASSQRWTDTQYF.

The chain carries TRBV27 and TRBJ2-1, with 12 bases matching TRBD2. Trimming took 3 bases from V and 12 from J; bases not matched to a gene: 6. This CDR3 spans 14 amino acids. The germline V gene encodes CDR1 MNHEY and CDR2 SMNVEV (reference sequence). CDR3 bases: TGTGCCAGCAGTTTTGCTAGCGGGGGGGCTAGGCAGTTCTTC. This sequence encodes CASSFASGGARQFF.

The chain carries TRBV7-2 and TRBJ2-3; D perhaps matches TRBD1 (5 bases). The V end lost 2 bases, the J end lost 0 bases, and 15 bases lay between the germline ends. The CDR3 has 17 residues. CDR1 SGHTA and CDR2 FQGNSA come from the germline V gene. The CDR3 loop is CASSLSIGAVSTDTQYF. In DNA, the CDR3 is TGTGCCAGCAGCTTAAGCATAGGGGCAGTCAGCACAGATACGCAGTATTTT.

The gene calls are TRBV9 and TRBJ2-2; D remains unclear. The CDR3 covers 14 residues. Germline-derived CDR1 and CDR2 are SGDLS and YYNGEE. Trimming removed 0 bases from V and 3 bases from J, with 6 bases in between. CDR3 in amino acids: CASSVGRDTGELFF. In DNA, the CDR3 is TGTGCCAGCAGCGTAGGACGGGACACCGGGGAGCTGTTTTTT.

The V call is TRBV7-3, the J call TRBJ2-3, with a tentative D call TRBD1 (6 bases). The germline V gene encodes CDR1 SGHTA and CDR2 FQGTGA. This CDR3 comprises 15 residues. Trimming stripped 5 bases from V and 0 bases from J, with 12 bases between. In DNA, the CDR3 is TGTGCCAGCAGCCCAGACAGGATTAGCACAGATACGCAGTATTTT. As protein: CASSPDRISTDTQYF.